Sequencing of this T cell receptor beta chain was carried out in a study of T-cell reconstitution after alpha-beta-depleted transplantation in children. As it was prepared, the TCRbeta library received unique molecular identifiers. Each CDR3 protein is one row after TCRdb ran MiXCR on the PCR reads. The sample contains some 600,000 distinct CDR3 sequences, 13% of which appear only once. Germline CDR1 and CDR2: DFQATT and SNEGSKA (reference sequence). Trimming removed 5 bases from V and 4 bases from J; junction bases left unmatched: 6. CDR3 length: 13 amino acids. In its sample, this clonotype was seen a few times.

This sequence joins TRBV20-1 and TRBJ2-3; the match to TRBD2 covers 7 bases. The sequences come from PBMCs, mostly from graft donor cells, collected 360 days after TCRalphabeta/CD19-depleted stem cell transplant. The receptor was isolated from a male patient between 5 and 17 years old who had a stem cell transplant for acute myeloid leukemia, so the T cells may come from the graft donor. This CDR3 reads CSAAAGEPDTQYF. CDR3 nucleotides: TGCAGTGCTGCGGCGGGAGAGCCAGATACGCAGTATTTT.